The 8 T cell receptor beta chains below come from one sample, sequenced in a study of response to subunit inactivated influenza vaccine. TCRdb redid the calling of the RT-PCR reads with MiXCR, one entry per CDR3 protein. Among 500,000 to 750,000 distinct CDR3 sequences, approximately 15% were seen once, and the ten largest hold 11%. The sequenced sample was PBMCs from blood, obtained 11 to 12 days after vaccination. The receptors here all came from a man aged 45-60 years who received an inactivated influenza vaccine.

J is TRBJ1-1 and V is TRBV2, with a weak D call TRBD1 (5 bases). The ends were cut back, 6 bases at V and 7 bases at J, with 15 bases in the middle. From germline, CDR1 is SNHLY and CDR2 FYNNEI. The CDR3 contains 13 residues. CDR3 coding DNA: TGTGCCAGCAGCAGACAAGGGACCTATGAAGCTTTCTTT. The encoded protein is CASSRQGTYEAFF.

V and J are TRBV20-1 and TRBJ2-7; 10 bases match TRBD1. The CDR3 consists of 14 residues. V trimming: 0 bases; J trimming: 3 bases; junction bases outside the gene matches: 2. Per germline, CDR1 DFQATT and CDR2 SNEGSKA (reference sequence). The CDR3 is CSARDWDRGYEQYF. CDR3 nucleotide sequence: TGCAGTGCTAGAGATTGGGACAGGGGCTACGAGCAGTACTTC.

This sequence joins TRBV5-4 and TRBJ2-5; TRBD1 aligns across 9 bases. The CDR3 loop spans 15 amino acids. The V segment lost 4 bases and the J segment 4 bases; nucleotides outside the gene matches: 8. Germline V gives CDR1 SGHNT, CDR2 YYREEE (reference sequence). The CDR3 nucleotides read TGTGCCAGCAGCCTACCCCCGGGACAGGGAGAGACCCAGTACTTC. Amino acids: CASSLPPGQGETQYF.

This clonotype was counted only a few times. This chain uses TRBV30 with TRBJ1-1; no clear D. V lost 0 bases, J lost 5 bases, and 7 bases lay in between. This CDR3 is built from 12 residues. Germline loops: CDR1 GTSNPN, CDR2 SVGIG (reference sequence). The CDR3 here is CAWSVGWTEAFF. As DNA, the CDR3 is TGTGCCTGGAGTGTAGGGTGGACTGAAGCTTTCTTT.

This clonotype was detected a few times. The V and J genes are TRBV5-1 and TRBJ2-5; D may match TRBD1 or TRBD2 (5 bases each). V shed 0 bases and J shed 1 base, with 10 bases lying between them. In germline, CDR1 is SGHRS, CDR2 YFSETQ. CDR3 size: 15 residues. CDR3 nucleotide sequence: TGCGCCAGCAGCTTGGAGTCAGGGAGCCAAGAGACCCAGTACTTC. It codes for CASSLESGSQETQYF. Based on the CDR3 plus reference TRBV5-1 and TRBJ2-5, the full variable domain is KAGVTQTPRYLIKTRGQQVTLSCSPISGHRSVSWYQQTPGQGLQFLFEYFSETQRNKGNFPGRFSGRQFSNSRSEMNVSTLELGDSALYLCASSLESGSQETQYFGPGTRLLVL.

In its sample, this clonotype was seen a few times. The chain carries TRBV27 and TRBJ2-1; 12 nucleotides line up with TRBD2. V was pared by 5 bases and J by 8 bases, with 7 bases of the junction left unmatched. Germline lookup yields CDR1 MNHEY and CDR2 SMNVEV (reference sequence). CDR3 length: 15 amino acids. This CDR3 reads CASSILAGGPHEQFF. Here the CDR3 DNA reads TGTGCCAGCAGTATCCTAGCGGGGGGGCCGCATGAGCAGTTCTTC.

This clonotype turned up a few times. CDR3 region: CATSDFTGAGAGELFF. CDR3 coding DNA: TGTGCCACCAGTGATTTTACAGGGGCCGGCGCCGGGGAGCTGTTTTTT. The chain has TRBV24-1 and TRBJ2-2; 7 bases match TRBD1. CDR1 and CDR2 from the germline V gene are KGHDR and SFDVKD. J lost 6 bases, V lost 1 base, and 7 bases had no gene match. This CDR3 comprises 16 residues.

This sequence joins TRBV4-3 and TRBJ2-3; the D gene is possibly TRBD2 (6 bases). Germline V gives CDR1 LGHNA, CDR2 YSLEER. The CDR3 consists of 16 residues. Trimming removed 0 bases at V and 1 base at J, with 11 bases between. The CDR3 DNA reads as TGCGCCAGCAGCCAAGAACCCGGGAGTGGCACAGATACGCAGTATTTT. Translation: CASSQEPGSGTDTQYF.